The 19 T cell receptor beta chains presented below share a single source sample, sequenced in a study of regulatory dendritic cells for organ transplantation. For these receptors, no antigen is known. Data came from immunoSEQ multiplex PCR; TCRdb stores just in-frame clones and leaves some out. The profile shows roughly 5,800 clones, 60% to 75% of them singletons. Allogeneic regulatory or mature dendritic cells were co-cultured for more than 4 days with CFSE-labeled sorted T cells at 1:10. Sequencing input: memory CD8+ T cells from blood cultured with regulatory dendritic cells. Regarding subset: CD45RO+ memory T cells. The receptors come from a human donor in good health.

The genes are TRBV12-2 and TRBJ2-2. TRBV12-2 is given as a pseudogene. The CDR3 spans 16 residues. Here the CDR3 DNA reads TGTGCAAGTCGCGGACCGACAGGAGCGGGCACCGGGGAGCTGTTTTTT. Translating gives CASRGPTGAGTGELFF.

This clone showed up just a few times. The V call is TRBV7-9, the J call TRBJ1-5; 7 bases map to TRBD1. Germline assignment: CDR1 SEHNR and CDR2 FQNEAQ (reference sequence). The junction had 8 bases not matched to a gene; V was cut back by 5 bases and J by 4 bases. The CDR3 is 15 residues long. CDR3 DNA sequence: TGTGCCAGCAGCGCCAGGGACAGCCCAAATCAGCCCCAGCATTTT. Its translation: CASSARDSPNQPQHF.

This chain joins TRBV5-1 and TRBJ1-4; unclear D gene. Germline CDR1 is SGHRS and CDR2 is YFSETQ. The CDR3 is made up of 16 amino acids. Trimming removed 1 base from V and 2 bases from J, with 12 bases in between. CDR3 sequence reads: CASSLTPGRTNEKLFF. The CDR3 DNA reads as TGCGCCAGCAGCTTGACCCCGGGCAGGACTAATGAAAAACTGTTTTTT. Based on the CDR3 plus reference TRBV5-1 and TRBJ1-4, the full variable domain is KAGVTQTPRYLIKTRGQQVTLSCSPISGHRSVSWYQQTPGQGLQFLFEYFSETQRNKGNFPGRFSGRQFSNSRSEMNVSTLELGDSALYLCASSLTPGRTNEKLFFGSGTQLSVL.

This sequence joins TRBV9 and TRBJ2-5; D remains unclear. The CDR3 spans 14 residues. Trimming took off 3 bases at V and 4 bases at J, with 13 bases between the two ends. The germline V gene has CDR1 SGDLS and CDR2 YYNGEE. The CDR3 DNA sequence: TGTGCCAGCAGCGAACAACCCTTGGGAGAGACCCAGTACTTC. Translating gives CASSEQPLGETQYF.

This clone has only a few counts. The rearrangement joins TRBV28 to TRBJ1-1, with D maybe TRBD1 (5 bases). The CDR3 covers 14 residues. V shed 7 bases and J shed 3 bases, with 15 bases lying between them. CDR1 is MDHEN and CDR2 is SYDVKM in the germline V gene. CDR3 sequence (DNA): TGTGCCAGCACCACTCACACGGGGGACACTGAAGCTTTCTTT. It specifies CASTTHTGDTEAFF.

This chain joins TRBV9 and TRBJ2-7; the match to TRBD2 covers 11 bases. This CDR3 has 15 residues. The V gene's germline CDR1 is SGDLS and CDR2 YYNGEE. V trimming: 3 bases; J trimming: 2 bases; junction bases outside the gene matches: 4. This CDR3 reads CASSGYSGGAYEQYF. CDR3 coding DNA: TGTGCCAGCAGCGGATATAGCGGGGGGGCCTACGAGCAGTACTTC. Based on the CDR3 plus reference TRBV9 and TRBJ2-7, the full variable domain is DSGVTQTPKHLITATGQRVTLRCSPRSGDLSVYWYQQSLDQGLQFLIQYYNGEERAKGNILERFSAQQFPDLHSELNLSSLELGDSALYFCASSGYSGGAYEQYFGPGTRLTVT.

This chain links TRBV15 with TRBJ2-1; 10 nucleotides line up with TRBD2. The CDR3 is 17 amino acids. J lost 4 bases, V lost 1 base, and 7 bases had no gene match. Germline V gene data show CDR1 as LNHNV and CDR2 as YYDKDF (reference sequence). DNA for the CDR3: TGTGCCACCAGCAGAGTTTCTGTACTAGCGGGGTACAATGAGCAGTTCTTC. Protein sequence: CATSRVSVLAGYNEQFF.

J is TRBJ2-1 and V is TRBV6-5; 7 positions agree with TRBD1. The germline gives CDR1 MNHEY, CDR2 SVGAGI. This CDR3 is 15 amino acids long. Unmatched junction bases numbered 12, after V lost 6 bases and J lost 7 bases. The CDR3 DNA sequence: TGTGCCAGCAGGTCCGGGACAGAGGACGTGAATGAGCAGTTCTTC. This gives the protein CASRSGTEDVNEQFF.

This clone came up once. This chain links TRBV25-1 with TRBJ1-2; no clear D. V was trimmed by 6 bases and J by 4 bases, leaving 9 bases between them. Germline V gene data show CDR1 as MGHDK and CDR2 as SYGVNS. The CDR3 loop spans 12 amino acids. CDR3 loop: CASSVPGYGYTF. The CDR3 bases are TGTGCCAGCAGCGTCCCGGGCTATGGCTACACCTTC.

The V gene is TRBV28, the J gene TRBJ1-2; 8 bases agree with TRBD1. V lost 5 bases and J lost 6; bases outside the gene matches: 14. The CDR3 is 16 amino acids. CDR1 and CDR2 (germline): MDHEN, SYDVKM. The CDR3 DNA sequence: TGTGCCAGCAGTCCAACGGACAGGGCTCGGCAAAATGGCTACACCTTC. It translates to CASSPTDRARQNGYTF.

This chain links TRBV6-1 with TRBJ2-1, with D possibly being TRBD1 (6 bases). The CDR3 has 13 residues. The V end lost 5 bases, the J end lost 5 bases, and 10 bases lay between the germline ends. Germline V gene sequence: CDR1 MNHNS, CDR2 SASEGT. CDR3 nucleotides: TGTGCCAGCAGTAGGACAGAAAACAATGAGCAGTTCTTC. Its translation is CASSRTENNEQFF.

This sequence joins TRBV4-3 and TRBJ2-1; 9 nucleotides agree with TRBD1. Germline CDR1 is LGHNA and CDR2 is YSLEER. The J segment lost 9 bases and the V segment lost 4 bases, leaving 10 bases of the junction unmatched. The CDR3 has 15 amino acids. The CDR3 protein is CASSLRDRESPEQFF. The CDR3 DNA is TGCGCCAGCAGCCTCCGGGACAGGGAATCGCCTGAGCAGTTCTTC.

The gene calls are TRBV6-4 and TRBJ2-6; TRBD2 matches at 7 bases. V was clipped by 2 bases and J by 4 bases; unmatched bases: 8. The CDR3 is 17 amino acids. The V gene's germline CDR1 is MRHNA and CDR2 SNTAGT. The CDR3 is CASSDGGEGTGANVLTF. The CDR3 DNA reads as TGTGCCAGCAGTGACGGAGGGGAGGGCACCGGGGCCAACGTCCTGACTTTC.

CDR3 residues: CASSPEAGVGNEKLFF. CDR3 coding DNA: TGTGCCAGCAGCCCCGAGGCCGGGGTTGGTAATGAAAAACTGTTTTTT. The rearrangement uses TRBV7-9 and TRBJ1-4; D remains ambiguous. CDR1 and CDR2 from the germline V gene are SEHNR and FQNEAQ (reference sequence). The CDR3 has 16 residues. V gave up 5 bases and J gave up 4 bases, with 17 bases separating them.

V and J are TRBV2 and TRBJ1-2, with D maybe TRBD1 (5 bases). The CDR3 spans 14 residues. Deletions cut 6 bases from V and 4 bases from J, with 15 bases between. Germline V CDR1 and CDR2: SNHLY, FYNNEI. DNA for the CDR3: TGTGCCAGCAGCCTAACTTCCGGGGCCTATGGCTACACCTTC. Its translation: CASSLTSGAYGYTF. Full variable domain (rest looked up from reference TRBV2 and TRBJ1-2): EPEVTQTPSHQVTQMGQEVILRCVPISNHLYFYWYRQILGQKVEFLVSFYNNEISEKSEIFDDQFSVERPDGSNFTLKIRSTKLEDSAMYFCASSLTSGAYGYTFGSGTRLTVV.

Turning to this clone: One junction end does not reproduce the germline sequence, and a read error may be involved. The chain couples TRBV5-8 to TRBJ2-6; D gene uncertain. The CDR3 is 17 amino acids. In germline, CDR1 is SGHTS, CDR2 YDEGEE. CDR3 sequence: CASSQAESSSGANVLTF. CDR3 DNA sequence: TGCGCCAGCAGCCAAGCAGAGAGCAGCTCTGGGGCCAACGTCCTGACTTTC.

In its sample, this clone was seen once. This chain uses TRBV27 with TRBJ2-7; TRBD1 might be the D (5 bases). Trimming pared 6 bases from V and 2 bases from J, leaving 14 bases between. CDR1 MNHEY and CDR2 SMNVEV come from the germline V gene (reference sequence). This CDR3 spans 14 amino acids. CDR3 protein: CASSYIDSAYEQYF. The CDR3 DNA is TGTGCCAGCAGCTATATCGACAGTGCCTACGAGCAGTACTTC.

This chain uses TRBV29-1 with TRBJ2-1; D unresolved. V gave up 1 base and J gave up 5 bases, with 15 bases separating them. This CDR3 region has 15 residues. CDR1 is SQVTM and CDR2 is ANQGSEA in the germline V gene. CDR3 loop: CSVEGGLTLDNEQFF. CDR3 DNA sequence: TGCAGCGTTGAAGGAGGCTTAACTCTAGACAATGAGCAGTTCTTC.

V gene TRBV4-1 combines with J gene TRBJ2-4; D perhaps matches TRBD2 (6 bases). V lost 2 bases and J 0 bases, leaving 14 bases between the germline ends. CDR1 is MGHRA, CDR2 YSYEKL, per germline. This CDR3 comprises 17 residues. CDR3 DNA: TGCGCCAGCAGCCAACCTTGGGGAGGCCTAGCCAAAAACATTCAGTACTTC. This sequence encodes CASSQPWGGLAKNIQYF.